This paragraph covers one T cell receptor beta chain sequence. As yet, its antigen is unknown. V dropped 6 bases and J dropped 6 bases, with 17 bases sitting between them. This CDR3 has 14 amino acids. Per germline, CDR1 SNHLY and CDR2 FYNNEI. The protocol was immunoSEQ multiplex PCR, while the TCRdb copy is restricted to in-frame clones and leaves out a portion. The sample records 65,000 to 75,000 clones, 74% being singletons. The sample belongs to a study of vaccination effects on CD4 cells after COVID-19. Antigen-specific CD4+ T cells were first expanded with viral peptide pools by the ViraFEST assay and only then sequenced. With approximately 10 days of culture completed, CD4+ T cells were isolated. Each participant was administered two doses of either the BNT162b2 or the mRNA-1273 vaccine. Study conclusions and caveats: Clonal contraction was marked in infection- and vaccine-induced clones late after vaccination.

This specimen consisted of CD4+ T cells from PBMCs cultured with HCoV-229E spike peptides, obtained after COVID-19 vaccination. The receptor was derived from a human donor who received a COVID-19 vaccine. This chain joins TRBV2 and TRBJ1-1; D gene unclear. CDR3 amino acids: CASSPKGLSAEAFF. The CDR3 coding sequence is TGTGCCAGCAGCCCCAAGGGTTTGAGTGCTGAAGCTTTCTTT.